This TCR beta chain was captured by sequencing in a study of OX40 agonist ivuxolimab in advanced cancers. Study background: Subjects had a mean age of around 63 years, with a range of about 23 to 85; roughly 80% were male. Study-wide findings and caveats: Researchers did not determine the expanded peripheral T cells' antigen specificity.

V lost 10 bases to trimming and J lost 0 bases, with 13 bases between them. The CDR3 is made up of 14 amino acids. Germline CDR1 reads MNHEY; CDR2 reads SMNVEV (reference sequence). The data were produced by immunoSEQ multiplex PCR, yet TCRdb's version contains in-frame clones alone and is incomplete. The table includes 65,000 to 80,000 clones, about 88% detected once. Note on this clone: Its specificity is unknown.

The specimen was CD4+ or CD8+ T cells sorted from blood, collected in a trial of the OX40 agonist ivuxolimab. The source of this sequence is an adult with an advanced solid tumor such as melanoma, head and neck, liver or kidney cancer. The chain carries TRBV27 and TRBJ2-1, with D perhaps TRBD1 or TRBD2 (5 bases each). In nucleotides, the CDR3 is TGTGCCAAGTATGGGGGAGACTCCTACAATGAGCAGTTCTTC. This translates into CAKYGGDSYNEQFF.